This record concerns one TCR beta chain sequence. The antigen this receptor binds is unknown. Base qualities are not at hand, and no much larger clone is one base apart. This specimen comes from a study of blood T cell repertoires in COVID-19 (dated by TCRdb to the early 2020s). About the study as a whole: Collaborator samples came from the United States, Italy and Spain and covered acute and convalescent phases of COVID-19. The material from the prospective study consisted of cDNA or gDNA derived from T cells, B-cell-depleted T cells, or PBMCs. The repertoires were released in a freely available public database meant as a resource for research on the immune response to SARS-CoV-2. Where available, HLA class I and class II types were taken from metadata supplied by the sample provider and were not determined by assay-based typing. Sample metadata almost always included a de-identified subject ID, COVID-19 status, age in years and sex. The dataset comprised deeply sampled blood TCRbeta repertoires from subjects exposed to, actively infected with, or recovered from COVID-19. Samples came from the ongoing ImmuneRACE study (first 160 participants) plus 1,254 subjects from 6 global collaborators. What the work shows at the level of the full study, not this receptor alone: How much clinical and demographic metadata was included differed by source and by participant, and the metadata was provided uncurated.

TCRbeta CDR3 regions were amplified from genomic DNA using the immunoSEQ Assay, a bias-controlled multiplex PCR. As for how the authors treated the data: The number of nucleated cells in each sample was estimated by amplification of reference gene primers within the assay. Sequence reads were collapsed and filtered to measure the absolute abundance of every unique TCRbeta CDR3 rearrangement. Productive Simpson clonality was computed per sample as the square root of Simpson's diversity index over productive rearrangements. The source is immuneACCESS, and TCRdb retained only in-frame sequences with V and J called. Part of the clones is not carried over; for the studies checked, unresolved V genes explain less than half of this, and the remainder is unexplained. The V and J calls and clone size were taken over from that table, and D and trimming were inferred from the DNA. The sample includes 200,000 to 250,000 clones, with about three quarters observed a single time. The ten largest clones add up to around 5.4% of the sample.

A distance of 8 bases separates the germline ends of V and J, which lose 0 bases and 0 bases respectively. As encoded in the germline V gene (reference sequence), CDR1 is PRHDT while CDR2 is FYEKMQ. The CDR3 numbers 15 residues from cysteine through phenylalanine. This entry keeps only the CDR3 DNA: 45 bases, framed from base 1. The collaborating institutions used their own protocols to collect whole blood in K2EDTA tubes. Collaborator samples were shipped for TCRbeta analysis as frozen whole blood, isolated PBMCs, or DNA extracted from either sample type. The sequence is built from TRBV13 and TRBJ1-1; there is no confident call for the D gene. The specimen sequenced was peripheral blood. The source is a woman in her seventies with acute or convalescent COVID-19. CDR3 sequence: CASSLGRVMNTEAFF. The nucleotide sequence is given as TGTGCCAGCAGCTTAGGGAGGGTTATGAACACTGAAGCTTTCTTT.